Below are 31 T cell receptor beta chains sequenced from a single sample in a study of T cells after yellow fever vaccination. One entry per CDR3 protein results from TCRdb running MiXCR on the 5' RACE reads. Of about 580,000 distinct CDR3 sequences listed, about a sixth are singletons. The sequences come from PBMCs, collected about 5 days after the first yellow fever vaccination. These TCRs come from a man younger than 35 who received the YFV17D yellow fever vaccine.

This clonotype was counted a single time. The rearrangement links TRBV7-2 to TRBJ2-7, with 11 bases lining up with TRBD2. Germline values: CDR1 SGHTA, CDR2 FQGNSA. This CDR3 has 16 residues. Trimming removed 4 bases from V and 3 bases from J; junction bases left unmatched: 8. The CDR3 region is CASSSARLAGNYEQYF. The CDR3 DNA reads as TGTGCCAGCAGCTCAGCCCGACTAGCGGGGAACTACGAGCAGTACTTC.

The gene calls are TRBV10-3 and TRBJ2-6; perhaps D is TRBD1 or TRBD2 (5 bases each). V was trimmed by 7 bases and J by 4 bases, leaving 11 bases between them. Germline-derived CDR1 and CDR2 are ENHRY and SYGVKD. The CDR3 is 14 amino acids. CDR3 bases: TGTGCCATCATAGCAGGGACCGGGGCCAACGTCCTGACTTTC. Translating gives CAIIAGTGANVLTF.

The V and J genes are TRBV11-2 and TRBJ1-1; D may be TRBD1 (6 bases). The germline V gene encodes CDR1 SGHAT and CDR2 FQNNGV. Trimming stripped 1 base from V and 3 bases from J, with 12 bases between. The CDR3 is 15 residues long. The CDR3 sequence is CASSLVARGDTEAFF. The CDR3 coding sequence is TGTGCCAGCAGCTTAGTAGCCAGGGGCGACACTGAAGCTTTCTTT.

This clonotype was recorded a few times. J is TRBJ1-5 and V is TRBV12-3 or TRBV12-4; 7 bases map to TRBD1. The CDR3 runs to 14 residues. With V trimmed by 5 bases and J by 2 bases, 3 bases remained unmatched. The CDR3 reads CASSEQGRNQPQHF. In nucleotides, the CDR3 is TGTGCCAGCAGTGAACAGGGGCGCAATCAGCCCCAGCATTTT.

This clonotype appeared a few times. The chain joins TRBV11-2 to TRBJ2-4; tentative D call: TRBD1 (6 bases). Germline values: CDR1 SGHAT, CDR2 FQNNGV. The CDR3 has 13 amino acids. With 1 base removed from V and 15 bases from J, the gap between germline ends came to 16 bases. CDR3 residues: CASSLARDTPLYF. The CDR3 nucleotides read TGTGCCAGCAGCTTAGCCCGGGACACCCCGCTGTACTTC. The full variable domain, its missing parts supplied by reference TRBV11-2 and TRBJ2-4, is EAGVAQSPRYKIIEKRQSVAFWCNPISGHATLYWYQQILGQGPKLLIQFQNNGVVDDSQLPKDRFSAERLKGVDSTLKIQPAKLEDSAVYLCASSLARDTPLYFGAGTRLSVL.

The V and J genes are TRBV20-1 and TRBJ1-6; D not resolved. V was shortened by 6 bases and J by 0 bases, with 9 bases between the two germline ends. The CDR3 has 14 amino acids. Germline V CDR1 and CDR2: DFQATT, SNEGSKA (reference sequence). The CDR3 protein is CSAADGSYNSPLHF. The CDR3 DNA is TGCAGTGCCGCGGACGGCTCCTATAATTCACCCCTCCACTTT.

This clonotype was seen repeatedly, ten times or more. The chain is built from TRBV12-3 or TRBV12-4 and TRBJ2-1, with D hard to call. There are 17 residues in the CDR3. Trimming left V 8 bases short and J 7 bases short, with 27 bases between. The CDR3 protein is CASRRGSRTESWNEQFF. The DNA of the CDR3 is TGTGCCAGCCGCCGAGGATCTCGGACGGAATCGTGGAATGAGCAGTTCTTC.

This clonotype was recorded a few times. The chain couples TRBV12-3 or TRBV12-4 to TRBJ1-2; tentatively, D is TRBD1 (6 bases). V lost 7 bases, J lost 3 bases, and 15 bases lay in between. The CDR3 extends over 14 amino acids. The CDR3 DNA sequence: TGTGCCAGCACCCCCGGGACAACTTACTATGGCTACACCTTC. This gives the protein CASTPGTTYYGYTF.

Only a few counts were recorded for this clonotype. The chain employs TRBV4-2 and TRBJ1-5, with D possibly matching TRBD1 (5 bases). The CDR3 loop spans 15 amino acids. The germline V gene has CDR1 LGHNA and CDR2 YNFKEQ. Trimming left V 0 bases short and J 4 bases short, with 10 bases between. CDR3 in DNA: TGTGCCAGCAGCCAAGATGGGGCAGAGAATCAGCCCCAGCATTTT. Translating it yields CASSQDGAENQPQHF.

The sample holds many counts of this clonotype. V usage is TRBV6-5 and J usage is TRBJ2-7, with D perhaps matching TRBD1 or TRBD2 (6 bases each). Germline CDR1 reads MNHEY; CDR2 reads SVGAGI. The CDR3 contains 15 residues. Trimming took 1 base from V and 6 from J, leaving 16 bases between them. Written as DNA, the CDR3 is TGTGCCAGCAGTTACTTCCCGGGACGGGGGCTCGAGCAGTACTTC. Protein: CASSYFPGRGLEQYF.

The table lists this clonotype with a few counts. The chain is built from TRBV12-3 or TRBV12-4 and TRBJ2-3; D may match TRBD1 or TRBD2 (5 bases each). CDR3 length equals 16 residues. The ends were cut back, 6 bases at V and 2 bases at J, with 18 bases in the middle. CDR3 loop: CASSSLDWGSTDTQYF. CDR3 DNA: TGTGCCAGCAGCTCCTTGGACTGGGGGTCCACAGATACGCAGTATTTT.

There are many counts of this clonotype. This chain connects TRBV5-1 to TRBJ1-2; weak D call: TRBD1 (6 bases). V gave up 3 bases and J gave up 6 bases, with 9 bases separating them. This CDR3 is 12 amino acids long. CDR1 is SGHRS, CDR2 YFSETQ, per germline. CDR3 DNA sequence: TGCGCCAGCAGCTCTCGACAGGATGGCTACACCTTC. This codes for CASSSRQDGYTF.

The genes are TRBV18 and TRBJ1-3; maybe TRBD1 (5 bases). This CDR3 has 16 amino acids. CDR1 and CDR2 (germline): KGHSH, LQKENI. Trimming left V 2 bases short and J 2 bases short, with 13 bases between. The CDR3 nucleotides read TGTGCCAGCTCACCAAGGACCGCAGGGACTGGAAACACCATATATTTT. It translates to CASSPRTAGTGNTIYF.

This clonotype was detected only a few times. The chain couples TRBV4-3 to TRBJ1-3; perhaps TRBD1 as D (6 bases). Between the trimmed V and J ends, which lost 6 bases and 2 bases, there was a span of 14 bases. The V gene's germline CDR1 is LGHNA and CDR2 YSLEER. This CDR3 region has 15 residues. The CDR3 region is CASRGGPDPGNTIYF. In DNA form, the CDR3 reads TGCGCCAGCAGAGGGGGTCCGGACCCTGGAAACACCATATATTTT.

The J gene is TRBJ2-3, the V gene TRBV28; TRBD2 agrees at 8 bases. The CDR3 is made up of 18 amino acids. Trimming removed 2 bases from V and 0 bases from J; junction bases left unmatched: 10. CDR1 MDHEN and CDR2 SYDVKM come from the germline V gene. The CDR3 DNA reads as TGTGCCAGCAGTTTACCCCGCCGGGTAGCGGGGAGCACAGATACGCAGTATTTT. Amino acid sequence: CASSLPRRVAGSTDTQYF. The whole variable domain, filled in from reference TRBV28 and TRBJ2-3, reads DVKVTQSSRYLVKRTGEKVFLECVQDMDHENMFWYRQDPGLGLRLIYFSYDVKMKEKGDIPEGYSVSREKKERFSLILESASTNQTSMYLCASSLPRRVAGSTDTQYFGPGTRLTVL.

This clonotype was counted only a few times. Here the CDR3 DNA reads TGTGCCAGCAGCTTAGGAGGGGAATTCAGCTCCTACAATGAGCAGTTCTTC. Protein sequence: CASSLGGEFSSYNEQFF. This chain uses TRBV7-9 with TRBJ2-1; perhaps D is TRBD1 or TRBD2 (5 bases each). Between the trimmed V and J ends, which lost 1 base and 0 bases, there was a span of 13 bases. Germline CDR1 and CDR2: SEHNR and FQNEAQ (reference sequence). This CDR3 has 17 residues.

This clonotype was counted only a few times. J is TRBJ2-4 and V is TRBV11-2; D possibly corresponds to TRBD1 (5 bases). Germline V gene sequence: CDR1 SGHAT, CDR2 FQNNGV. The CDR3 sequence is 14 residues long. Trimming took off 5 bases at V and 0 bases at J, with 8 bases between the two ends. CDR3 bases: TGTGCCAGCAGCGACAGTCTAGCCAAAAACATTCAGTACTTC. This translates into CASSDSLAKNIQYF.

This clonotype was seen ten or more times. The DNA for the CDR3 is TGTGCCAGCAGTTTGATTAGGGATCAGCCCCAGCATTTT. Protein: CASSLIRDQPQHF. V is TRBV28 and J is TRBJ1-5; D gene unclear. The CDR3 sequence is 13 residues long. Trimming shortened V by 3 bases and J by 5 bases, and 8 bases separated the two germline ends. Germline V lookup: CDR1 MDHEN, CDR2 SYDVKM.

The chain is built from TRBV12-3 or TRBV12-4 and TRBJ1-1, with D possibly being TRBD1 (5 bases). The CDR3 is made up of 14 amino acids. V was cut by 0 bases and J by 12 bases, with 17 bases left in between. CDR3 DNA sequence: TGTGCCAGCAGTTTAGCGCAGTCGGGGGTTGGGACTTTCTTT. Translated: CASSLAQSGVGTFF.

CDR3 coding DNA: TGCGCCAGCAGCAAACTCCGGGACGGGGACTACGAGCAGTACTTC. Protein: CASSKLRDGDYEQYF. The chain has TRBV4-3 and TRBJ2-7; D is tentatively TRBD1 or TRBD2 (5 bases each). Per the germline V gene, CDR1 is LGHNA and CDR2 is YSLEER. This CDR3 is built from 15 residues. The V and J ends lost 5 bases and 3 bases respectively, with 17 bases between them.

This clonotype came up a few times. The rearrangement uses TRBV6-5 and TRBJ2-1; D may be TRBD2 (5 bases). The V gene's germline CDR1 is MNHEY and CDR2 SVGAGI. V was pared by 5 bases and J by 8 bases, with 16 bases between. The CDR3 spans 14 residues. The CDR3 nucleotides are TGTGCCAGCAGTCACCTAGAGTCCGGGGATGAGCAGTTCTTC. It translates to CASSHLESGDEQFF.

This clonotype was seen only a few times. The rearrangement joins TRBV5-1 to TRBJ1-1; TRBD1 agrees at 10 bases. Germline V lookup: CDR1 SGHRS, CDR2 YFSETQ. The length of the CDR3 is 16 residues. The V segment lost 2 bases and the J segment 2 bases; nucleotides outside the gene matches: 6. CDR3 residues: CASSFGDRGLNTEAFF. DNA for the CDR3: TGCGCCAGCAGCTTCGGTGACAGGGGGCTTAACACTGAAGCTTTCTTT.

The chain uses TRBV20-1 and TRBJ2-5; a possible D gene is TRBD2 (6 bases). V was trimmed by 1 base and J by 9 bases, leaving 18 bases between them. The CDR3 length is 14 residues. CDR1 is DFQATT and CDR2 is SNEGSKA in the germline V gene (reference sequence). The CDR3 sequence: CSARVGVGPGAQYF. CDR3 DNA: TGCAGTGCTAGAGTGGGGGTGGGTCCGGGGGCCCAGTACTTC.

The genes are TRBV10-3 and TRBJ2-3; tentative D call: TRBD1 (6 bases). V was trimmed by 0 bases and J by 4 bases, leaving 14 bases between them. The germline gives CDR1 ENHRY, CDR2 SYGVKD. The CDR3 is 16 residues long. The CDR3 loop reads CAISESLMAGADTQYF. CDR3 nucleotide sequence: TGTGCCATCAGTGAGTCGTTGATGGCAGGGGCAGATACGCAGTATTTT.

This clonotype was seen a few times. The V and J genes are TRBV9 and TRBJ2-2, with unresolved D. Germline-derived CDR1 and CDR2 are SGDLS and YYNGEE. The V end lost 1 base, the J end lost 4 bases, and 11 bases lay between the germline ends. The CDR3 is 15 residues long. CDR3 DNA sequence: TGTGCCAGCAGCGTATATGGGGATAGCACCGGGGAGCTGTTTTTT. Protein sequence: CASSVYGDSTGELFF.

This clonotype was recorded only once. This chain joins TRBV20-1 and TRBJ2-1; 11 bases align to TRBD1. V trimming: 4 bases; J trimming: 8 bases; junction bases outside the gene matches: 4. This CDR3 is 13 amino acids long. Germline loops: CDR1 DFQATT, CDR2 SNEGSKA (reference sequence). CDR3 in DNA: TGCAGTGCTACCCGGACAGGGGGCTATGAGCAGTTCTTC. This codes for CSATRTGGYEQFF.

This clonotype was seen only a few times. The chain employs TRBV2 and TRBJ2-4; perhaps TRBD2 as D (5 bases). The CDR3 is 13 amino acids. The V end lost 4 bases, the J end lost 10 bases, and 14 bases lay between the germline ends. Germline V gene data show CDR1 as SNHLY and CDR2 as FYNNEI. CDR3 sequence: CASSAPGKTIQYF. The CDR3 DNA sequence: TGTGCCAGCAGTGCCCCGGGAAAAACGATTCAGTACTTC.

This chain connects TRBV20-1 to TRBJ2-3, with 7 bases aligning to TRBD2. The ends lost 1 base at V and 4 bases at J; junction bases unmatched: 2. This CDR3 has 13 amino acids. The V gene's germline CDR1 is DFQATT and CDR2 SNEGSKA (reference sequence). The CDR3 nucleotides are TGCAGTGCTAGAGTTCGGGGGGCAGATACGCAGTATTTT. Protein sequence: CSARVRGADTQYF.

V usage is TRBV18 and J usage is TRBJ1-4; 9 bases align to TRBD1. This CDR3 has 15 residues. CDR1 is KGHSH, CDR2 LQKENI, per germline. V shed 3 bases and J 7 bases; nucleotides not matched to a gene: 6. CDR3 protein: CASSPGQGRGEKLFF. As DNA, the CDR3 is TGTGCCAGCTCACCGGGACAGGGTCGGGGTGAAAAACTGTTTTTT.

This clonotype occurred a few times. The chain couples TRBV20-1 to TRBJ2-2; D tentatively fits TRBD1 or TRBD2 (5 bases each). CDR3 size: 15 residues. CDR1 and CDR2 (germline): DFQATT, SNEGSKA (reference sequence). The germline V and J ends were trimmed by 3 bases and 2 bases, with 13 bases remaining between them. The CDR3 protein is CSARNAGTNTGELFF. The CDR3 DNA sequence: TGCAGTGCTAGGAACGCAGGGACCAACACCGGGGAGCTGTTTTTT.

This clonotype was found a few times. The CDR3 region is CASNVDPGLAGSSSYNEQFF. CDR3 nucleotide sequence: TGTGCCAGCAATGTGGACCCGGGACTAGCGGGGTCTAGCTCCTACAATGAGCAGTTCTTC. The rearrangement joins TRBV9 to TRBJ2-1; 13 nucleotides align to TRBD2. The V and J ends lost 6 bases and 0 bases, in that order; junction bases with no gene match: 15. The CDR3 is made up of 20 amino acids. Per the germline V gene, CDR1 is SGDLS and CDR2 is YYNGEE.